This section outlines one TCR beta chain sequence together with its context. These data come from a study of control samples from healthy donors and cancer patients. TCRdb keeps only in-frame clones here, not all; method: immunoSEQ multiplex PCR. The repertoire consists of some 150,000 clones, with around 90% occurring once and the leading ten covering roughly 3.2%. The CDR3 contains 14 residues. Trimming removed 4 bases from V and 4 bases from J, with 17 bases in between. In germline, CDR1 is GTSNPN, CDR2 SVGIG (reference sequence). Sequenced: blood. The rearrangement links TRBV30 to TRBJ2-7; TRBD1 might be the D (5 bases). The sequence was collected from a man aged 30-40 years in good health. The CDR3 bases are TGTGCCTGGACCAAGGGGCAGGCCCCTTACGAGCAGTACTTC. This gives the protein CAWTKGQAPYEQYF.